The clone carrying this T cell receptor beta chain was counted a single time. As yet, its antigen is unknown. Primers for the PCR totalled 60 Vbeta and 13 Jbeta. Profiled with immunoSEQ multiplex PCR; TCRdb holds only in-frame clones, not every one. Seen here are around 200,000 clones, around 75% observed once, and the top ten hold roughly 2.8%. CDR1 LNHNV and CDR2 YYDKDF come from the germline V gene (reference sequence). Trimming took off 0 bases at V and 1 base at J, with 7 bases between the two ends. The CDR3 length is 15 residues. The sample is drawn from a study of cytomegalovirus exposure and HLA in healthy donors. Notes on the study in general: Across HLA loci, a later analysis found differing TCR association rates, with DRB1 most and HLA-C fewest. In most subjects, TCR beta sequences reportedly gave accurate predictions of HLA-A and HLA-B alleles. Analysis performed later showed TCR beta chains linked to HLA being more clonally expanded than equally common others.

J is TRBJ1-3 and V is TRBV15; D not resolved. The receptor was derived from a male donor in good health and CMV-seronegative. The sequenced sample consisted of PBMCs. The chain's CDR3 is CATSRDLESGNTIYF. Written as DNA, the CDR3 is TGTGCCACCAGCAGAGATTTGGAGTCTGGAAACACCATATATTTT.